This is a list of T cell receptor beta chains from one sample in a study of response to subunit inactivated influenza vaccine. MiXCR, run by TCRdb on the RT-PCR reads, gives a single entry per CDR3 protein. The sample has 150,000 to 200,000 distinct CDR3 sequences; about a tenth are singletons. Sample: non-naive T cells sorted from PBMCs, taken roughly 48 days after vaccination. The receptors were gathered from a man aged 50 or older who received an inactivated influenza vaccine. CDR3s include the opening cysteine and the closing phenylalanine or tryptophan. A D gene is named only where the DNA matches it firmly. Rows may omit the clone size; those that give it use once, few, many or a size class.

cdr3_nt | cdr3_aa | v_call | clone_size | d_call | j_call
TGCGCCAGCAGTTACGACACCTATAAGGAAACTGAAGCTTTCTTT | CASSYDTYKETEAFF | TRBV5-1 | few | - | TRBJ1-1
TGTGCCAGCAGTTTCGGGGATCAGCCCCAGCATTTT | CASSFGDQPQHF | TRBV12-3/TRBV12-4 | many | - | TRBJ1-5
TGTGCCAGCAGTACCCGGGGGGGCAGGGAGACCCAGTACTTC | CASSTRGGRETQYF | TRBV12-3/TRBV12-4 | medium-sized | TRBD2 | TRBJ2-5
TGCGCCAGCACCCAGCCAGGGTCCAATTCACCCCTCCACTTT | CASTQPGSNSPLHF | TRBV10-2 | many | - | TRBJ1-6
TGCGCCAGCAGACCGGGACAGGGTTGGGAGAGCTCCTACAATGAGCAGTTCTTC | CASRPGQGWESSYNEQFF | TRBV5-1 | few | TRBD1 | TRBJ2-1
TGTGCCTCCACAGGGGGCTCAACCGGGGAGCTGTTTTTT | CASTGGSTGELFF | TRBV9 | - | TRBD1 | TRBJ2-2
TGTGCCAGCAGTGAAGCCGGCCTCTATAATTCACCCCTCCACTTT | CASSEAGLYNSPLHF | TRBV2 | many | - | TRBJ1-6
TGTGCCAGCAGCCAAGGGCAGGGCTATTCCTACGAGCAGTACTTC | CASSQGQGYSYEQYF | TRBV14 | - | - | TRBJ2-7
TGCAGTGTCCCAGTATCTGGGGCCAACGTCCTGACTTTC | CSVPVSGANVLTF | TRBV20-1 | many | - | TRBJ2-6
TGCGCCAGCAGCCAAGATCTCGATGTAGCAATTAAACGCGAGCAGTACTTC | CASSQDLDVAIKREQYF | TRBV4-3 | - | - | TRBJ2-7